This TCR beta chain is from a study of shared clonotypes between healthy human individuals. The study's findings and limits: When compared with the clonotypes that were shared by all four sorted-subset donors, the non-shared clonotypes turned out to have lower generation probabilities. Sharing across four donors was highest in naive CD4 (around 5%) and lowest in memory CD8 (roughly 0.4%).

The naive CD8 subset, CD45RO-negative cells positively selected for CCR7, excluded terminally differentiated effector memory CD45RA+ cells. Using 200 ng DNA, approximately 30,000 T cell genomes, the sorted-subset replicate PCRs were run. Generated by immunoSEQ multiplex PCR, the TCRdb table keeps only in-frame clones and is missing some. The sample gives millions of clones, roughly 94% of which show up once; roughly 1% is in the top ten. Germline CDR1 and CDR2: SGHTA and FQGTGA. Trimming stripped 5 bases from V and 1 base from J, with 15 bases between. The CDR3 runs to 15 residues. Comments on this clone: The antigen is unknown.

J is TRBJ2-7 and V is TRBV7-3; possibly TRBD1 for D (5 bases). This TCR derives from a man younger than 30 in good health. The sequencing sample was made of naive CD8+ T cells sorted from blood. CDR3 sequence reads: CASSLGVGRSYEQYF. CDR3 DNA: TGTGCCAGCAGCCTTGGGGTGGGGCGTTCCTACGAGCAGTACTTC. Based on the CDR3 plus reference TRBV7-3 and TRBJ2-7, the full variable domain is GAGVSQTPSNKVTEKGKYVELRCDPISGHTALYWYRQSLGQGPEFLIYFQGTGAADDSGLPNDRFFAVRPEGSVSTLKIQRTERGDSAVYLCASSLGVGRSYEQYFGPGTRLTVT.